The rows below give T cell receptor beta chains drawn from one sample of a study of blood T cell repertoires in COVID-19. Assay: immunoSEQ multiplex PCR; the TCRdb copy retains only in-frame clones and omits some. The sample contains some 350,000 clones, about 89% of which appear only once. The sequenced sample consisted of PBMCs or T cells enriched from blood (not recorded which). All receptors come from a woman aged 25 to 45 who had recovered from COVID-19. The CDR3 runs from the conserved cysteine through the conserved F or W. Fields, in order: V gene, J gene, clone size, D gene, CDR3 DNA, CDR3 protein. The D gene is left open where the match is weak. Size is omitted from some rows. Given values are once, few, many or a class for expanded clones.

TRBV6-5	TRBJ1-6	NA	NA	TGTGCCAGCAGACTGAACGGGAATTCACCCCTCCACTTT	CASRLNGNSPLHF
TRBV3-1/TRBV3-2	TRBJ1-3	NA	NA	TGTGCCAGCAGCCAAGATCTCGGTGTTGGAAACACCATATATTTT	CASSQDLGVGNTIYF
TRBV13	TRBJ1-1	once	NA	TGTGCCAGCAGCCCTACGGACAAGATGAACACTGAAGCTTTCTTT	CASSPTDKMNTEAFF
TRBV5-6	TRBJ1-1	NA	NA	TGTGCCAGCAGCTCAGGGCTGAACACTGAAGCTTTCTTT	CASSSGLNTEAFF
TRBV2	TRBJ2-5	NA	TRBD1	TGTGCCAGCAGATCGGGACAGAGTTTTGAGACCCAGTACTTC	CASRSGQSFETQYF
TRBV7-9	TRBJ1-1	NA	NA	TGTGCCAGCAGCTTAACTCTCACTGAAGCTTTCTTT	CASSLTLTEAFF
TRBV27	TRBJ2-7	NA	TRBD2	TGTGCCAGCAGTTCGGGACTAGCGGATTCCCCCCGGTACGAGCAGTACTTC	CASSSGLADSPRYEQYF
TRBV4-2	TRBJ1-5	few	TRBD1	TGTGCCAGCAGCCATCCCGACAGGGGCAATCAGCCCCAGCATTTT	CASSHPDRGNQPQHF
TRBV2	TRBJ2-6	NA	TRBD2	TGTGCCAGCAGAGCCCTAGCGGGGGGCCGGTCTGGGGCCAACGTCCTGACTTTC	CASRALAGGRSGANVLTF
TRBV4-1	TRBJ1-2	NA	TRBD1	TGCGCCAGCAGCCCAGAAGGGGGCGACCCCTATGGCTACACCTTC	CASSPEGGDPYGYTF
TRBV9	TRBJ1-3	NA	TRBD1	TGTGCCAGCAGCGCGTGGGGGACAGGAAGAAACACCATATATTTT	CASSAWGTGRNTIYF